One sample yielded the 11 T cell receptor beta chains listed below, sequenced in a study of response to subunit inactivated influenza vaccine. MiXCR, run by TCRdb on the RT-PCR reads, gives a single entry per CDR3 protein. This table holds hundreds of thousands of distinct CDR3 sequences, about 11% found once. This sample also appeared in a second study, on T cells expressing NK-cell markers. That investigation notes: Beta-chain TCR cDNA was generated via 5'RACE template switching with UMIs.

This sample comprised PBMCs from blood, obtained on the day of vaccination. The receptors derive from a man in his fifties or sixties who received an inactivated influenza vaccine.

This clonotype showed up many times. V and J are TRBV5-1 and TRBJ2-1, with D hard to call. Trimming removed 0 bases from V and 0 bases from J, with 1 base in between. The CDR3 runs to 13 residues. CDR1 is SGHRS and CDR2 is YFSETQ in the germline V gene. Here the CDR3 DNA reads TGCGCCAGCAGCTTGGACTCCTACAATGAGCAGTTCTTC. Encoded protein: CASSLDSYNEQFF. The full variable domain, in which reference TRBV5-1 and TRBJ2-1 provide the parts outside the CDR3, is KAGVTQTPRYLIKTRGQQVTLSCSPISGHRSVSWYQQTPGQGLQFLFEYFSETQRNKGNFPGRFSGRQFSNSRSEMNVSTLELGDSALYLCASSLDSYNEQFFGPGTRLTVL.

This rearrangement joins TRBV12-3 or TRBV12-4 to TRBJ1-1; unclear D gene. Trimming took off 5 bases at V and 4 bases at J, with 11 bases between the two ends. The CDR3 extends over 13 amino acids. This CDR3 reads CASSTGSITEAFF. The CDR3 DNA is TGTGCCAGCAGTACTGGGAGTATCACTGAAGCTTTCTTT.

The rearrangement joins TRBV28 to TRBJ2-1, with D tentatively TRBD1 (6 bases). CDR1 and CDR2 from the germline V gene are MDHEN and SYDVKM. The CDR3 has 16 residues. Trimming pared 7 bases from V and 1 base from J, leaving 17 bases between. CDR3 DNA sequence: TGTGCCAGCATGGAGTCCAGGGGTAAATCCTACAATGAGCAGTTCTTC. This encodes CASMESRGKSYNEQFF. Together with reference TRBV28 and TRBJ2-1, the CDR3 gives the full variable domain: DVKVTQSSRYLVKRTGEKVFLECVQDMDHENMFWYRQDPGLGLRLIYFSYDVKMKEKGDIPEGYSVSREKKERFSLILESASTNQTSMYLCASMESRGKSYNEQFFGPGTRLTVL.

This clonotype has ten or more counts. The CDR3 DNA is TGTGCCAGCAGTGGGGTAGCTGTCAGCACAGATACGCAGTATTTT. Translation: CASSGVAVSTDTQYF. The chain joins TRBV12-3 or TRBV12-4 to TRBJ2-3; D is ambiguous. The CDR3 runs to 15 residues. Trimming took off 5 bases at V and 0 bases at J, with 12 bases between the two ends.

This clonotype came up a few times. The chain recombines TRBV5-1 with TRBJ2-5; tentatively, D is TRBD1 (7 bases). This CDR3 contains 14 residues. Trimming pared 5 bases from V and 5 bases from J, leaving 16 bases between. CDR1 and CDR2 (germline): SGHRS, YFSETQ. In DNA form, the CDR3 reads TGCGCCAGCAGAGTCCAGGGGGGCAGCGAGACCCAGTACTTC. It specifies CASRVQGGSETQYF.

The rearrangement uses TRBV5-1 and TRBJ2-1, with D uncertain. V shed 4 bases and J shed 1 base, with 15 bases lying between them. CDR3 size: 16 residues. Germline CDR1 is SGHRS and CDR2 is YFSETQ. As DNA, the CDR3 is TGCGCCAGCAGCCCCGCTAGGTCCCAATCCTACAATGAGCAGTTCTTC. Its protein is CASSPARSQSYNEQFF.

The sample holds a few counts of this clonotype. The chain combines TRBV7-2 with TRBJ2-1, with D possibly called TRBD1 or TRBD2 (5 bases each). The CDR3 spans 17 residues. CDR1 is SGHTA, CDR2 FQGNSA, per germline. Trimming left V 0 bases short and J 5 bases short, with 17 bases between. CDR3 nucleotides: TGTGCCAGCAGCTTAGCCGGGACGGGAATAGGAAACAATGAGCAGTTCTTC. Translation: CASSLAGTGIGNNEQFF. The full variable domain, completed using reference TRBV7-2 and TRBJ2-1, is GAGVSQSPSNKVTEKGKDVELRCDPISGHTALYWYRQSLGQGLEFLIYFQGNSAPDKSGLPSDRFSAERTGGSVSTLTIQRTQQEDSAVYLCASSLAGTGIGNNEQFFGPGTRLTVL.

The CDR3 DNA is TGTGCCAGCAGCTTTCACGGTCCCGGGGAGCTGTTTTTT. As protein: CASSFHGPGELFF. The V and J genes are TRBV7-9 and TRBJ2-2; no reliable D call. The CDR3 totals 13 residues. The V end lost 3 bases, the J end lost 6 bases, and 8 bases lay between the germline ends. Germline lookup yields CDR1 SEHNR and CDR2 FQNEAQ (reference sequence).

The gene calls are TRBV24-1 and TRBJ2-2, with TRBD2 matching 10 bases. This CDR3 is 22 amino acids long. CDR1 and CDR2 from the germline V gene are KGHDR and SFDVKD. V dropped 3 bases and J dropped 2; count of bases not matched to a gene: 20. CDR3 in DNA: TGTGCCACCAGTGATGGTGGATTGGTAGCGGGAGGCCAAACGCTAAACACCGGGGAGCTGTTTTTT. As protein: CATSDGGLVAGGQTLNTGELFF.

This clonotype turned up a few times. The genes are TRBV4-1 and TRBJ2-1; possible D gene TRBD1, 6 bases. The CDR3 has 16 amino acids. Germline V CDR1 and CDR2: MGHRA, YSYEKL. Trimming took 0 bases from V and 9 from J, leaving 18 bases between them. CDR3 residues: CASSQEKTVAGVEQFF. In DNA form, the CDR3 reads TGCGCCAGCAGCCAAGAAAAGACTGTAGCAGGGGTTGAGCAGTTCTTC.

The genes are TRBV20-1 and TRBJ2-1, with 14 bases lining up with TRBD2. The germline CDR1 and CDR2 sequences are DFQATT and SNEGSKA (reference sequence). This CDR3 contains 14 residues. Trimming cost V 3 bases and J 9 bases; bases outside gene matches: 4. CDR3: CSASKGLAGVEQFF. CDR3 DNA sequence: TGCAGTGCTAGTAAGGGACTAGCGGGGGTTGAGCAGTTCTTC.